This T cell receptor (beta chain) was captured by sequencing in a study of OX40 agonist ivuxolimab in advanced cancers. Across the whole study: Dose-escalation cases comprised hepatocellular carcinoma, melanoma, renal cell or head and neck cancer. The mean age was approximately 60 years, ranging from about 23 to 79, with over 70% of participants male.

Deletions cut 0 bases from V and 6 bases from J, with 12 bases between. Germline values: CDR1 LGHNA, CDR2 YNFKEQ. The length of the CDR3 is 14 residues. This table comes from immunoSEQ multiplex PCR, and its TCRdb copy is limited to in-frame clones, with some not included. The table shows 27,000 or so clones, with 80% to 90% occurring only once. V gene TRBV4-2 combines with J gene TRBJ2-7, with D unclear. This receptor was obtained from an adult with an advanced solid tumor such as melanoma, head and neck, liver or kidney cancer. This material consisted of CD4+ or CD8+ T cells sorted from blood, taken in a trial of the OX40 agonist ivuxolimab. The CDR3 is CASSQDPSGVEQYF. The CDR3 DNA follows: TGTGCCAGCAGCCAAGATCCATCAGGTGTCGAGCAGTACTTC.